The source of this T cell receptor beta chain is a study of cytomegalovirus exposure and HLA in healthy donors. Overall study results and limits: Later analysis associated a missense DCLRE1C variant with TCR beta V- and J-gene trimming. About 87% or about 30% of the time was how often most TCR beta V segments were productive, according to an earlier analysis. The authors later found TCR association rates varying by HLA locus, with DRB1 most and HLA-C fewest. Reports state that TCR beta sequences accurately predicted most subjects' HLA-A and HLA-B alleles.

PCR used 60 Vbeta primers and 13 Jbeta primers. Produced via immunoSEQ multiplex PCR; TCRdb's table is partial and in-frame only. The data contain around 140,000 clones, roughly four fifths of them singletons. As concerns this clone: Its specificity is unknown.

The CDR3 runs 15 residues. Trimming took off 7 bases at V and 5 bases at J, with 20 bases between the two ends. The germline gives CDR1 MNHNS, CDR2 SASEGT. What was sequenced was PBMCs. The clonotype originates from a man aged 30-40 years in good health and CMV-seropositive. The chain recombines TRBV6-1 with TRBJ1-1, with D hard to call. The DNA of the CDR3 is TGTGCCAGCACCCAATCGACGGGAGGGAGGACTGAAGCTTTCTTT. As protein: CASTQSTGGRTEAFF.